The 7 T cell receptor beta chains below come from one sample, sequenced in a study of T cell changes during pregnancy in multiple sclerosis. Measured with immunoSEQ multiplex PCR; TCRdb has only the in-frame clones, and not every one. The data contain about 64,000 clones, 95% to 97% of them seen just once; the ten biggest clones take up about 2.3%. The sample was CD8+ T cells from peripheral blood mononuclear cells, taken after pregnancy. These receptor sequences come from a female donor with multiple sclerosis, enrolled in a pregnancy study.

The gene calls are TRBV28 and TRBJ2-1, with 11 positions matching TRBD2. This CDR3 spans 17 amino acids. The V gene's germline CDR1 is MDHEN and CDR2 SYDVKM. With V trimmed by 6 bases and J by 2 bases, 9 bases remained unmatched. CDR3 nucleotide sequence: TGTGCCAGCAGCGACGGGACTAGCGGATTTACCTACAATGAGCAGTTCTTC. Protein product: CASSDGTSGFTYNEQFF.

The chain has TRBV28 and TRBJ1-4; 9 bases are a match to TRBD1. This CDR3 has 14 residues. Trimming took 5 bases from V and 7 from J; bases not matched to a gene: 5. Germline CDR1 MDHEN, CDR2 SYDVKM. CDR3: CASSLGQGVEKLFF. CDR3 sequence (DNA): TGTGCCAGCAGTCTGGGACAGGGAGTTGAAAAACTGTTTTTT.

This clone was picked up one time. This chain joins TRBV29-1 and TRBJ2-5; 9 bases are a match to TRBD2. V lost 7 bases to trimming and J lost 1 base; unmatched junction nucleotides: 7. Per germline, CDR1 SQVTM and CDR2 ANQGSEA. The CDR3 is 14 residues long. The CDR3 DNA reads as TGCAGCGCCAGACTAGCGGATTTCCAAGAGACCCAGTACTTC. Translating it yields CSARLADFQETQYF.

This sequence joins TRBV19 and TRBJ2-1, with D possibly matching TRBD2 (5 bases). The V gene lost 1 base and the J gene lost 2 bases, with 9 bases spanning the gap. CDR1 LNHDA and CDR2 SQIVND come from the germline V gene (reference sequence). The CDR3 totals 15 residues. CDR3 in DNA: TGTGCCAGTAGTATAGGGAGCGGAGCCTACAATGAGCAGTTCTTC. It translates to CASSIGSGAYNEQFF.

The V call is TRBV2, the J call TRBJ2-7, with D uncertain. The CDR3 has 17 residues. V was shortened by 5 bases and J by 2 bases, with 22 bases between the two germline ends. Germline CDR1 is SNHLY and CDR2 is FYNNEI. The CDR3 bases are TGTGCCAGCAGTCCTCACCCCCCCCAGATACCGACCTACGAGCAGTACTTC. Amino acids: CASSPHPPQIPTYEQYF.

V usage is TRBV5-1 and J usage is TRBJ2-1; TRBD2 aligns across 8 bases. The CDR3 is 15 amino acids. The V segment lost 0 bases and the J segment 4 bases; nucleotides outside the gene matches: 3. Germline assignment: CDR1 SGHRS and CDR2 YFSETQ. The CDR3 protein is CASSLGTSSYNEQFF. The CDR3 nucleotides are TGCGCCAGCAGCTTGGGGACTAGCAGTTACAATGAGCAGTTCTTC.

This clone was recorded once. The chain uses TRBV7-9 and TRBJ1-3; weak D call: TRBD1 (6 bases). Germline V CDR1 and CDR2: SEHNR, FQNEAQ (reference sequence). The CDR3 has 14 amino acids. V gave up 5 bases and J gave up 5 bases, with 13 bases separating them. The CDR3 coding sequence is TGTGCCAGCAGCCAAACCGGGACAAGAAACACCATATATTTT. Encoded protein: CASSQTGTRNTIYF.